This entry features one TCR beta chain sequence. This clonotype was observed a handful of times. The antigen it recognizes is unknown. A much larger clone is a single base away; this may be a read error. The TCR beta CDR3 regions were amplified from the RNA transcripts. For the first round of RT-PCR on the TCR CDR3, the HTBI primer set was used together with the Qiagen OneStep RT-PCR kit. Libraries were constructed in a second round of multiplex PCR, after which size selection and purification were carried out. The libraries were sequenced on an Illumina HiSeq2000 using paired-end 100 bp reads. In the original analysis: SOAPnuke was used to process the raw data, throwing out any read that contained adapters or uncalled bases, had a mean Phred below 15, or lacked an exact constant-primer or identifier match. COPE v1.2.5 was used to merge high-quality paired reads, and clonotypes were defined as unique nucleotide sequences. MiTCR v1.1 was used to align the clonotypes against IMGT TRBV, TRBD and TRBJ reference segments. The analysis was restricted to V-J combinations with a frequency above 0.0001, which together covered 99.2% of the repertoires. A TCS score was defined as the ratio of F50 (clonal expansion) to E x V (chaos), with BLOSUM62-based TCRdist applied between CDR3 peptides within each V-J. Welch's t-statistics and random forest reduced roughly 540 V-J features to 13, which were used in a naive Bayes classifier (R e1071). TCRdb's own reprocessing of the public reads used fastp at Q25 and MiXCR and kept productive beta chains. Rows are combined by CDR3 protein, so each entry shows the most common genes and DNA. The V and J calls follow TCRdb's processing rather than the paper's. Recorded for this sample are more than 300,000 distinct CDR3 sequences; about 13% of them occurred a single time. Of the sample, around 9.2% falls within the top ten clones.

The sample comes from a study of T cells in Graves' hyperthyroidism and ophthalmopathy (dated by TCRdb to the late 2010s). Turning to the overall study: Peripheral blood was collected at initial diagnosis, before any treatment. To identify TCR V-J signatures that set the groups apart, the researchers used a discovery cohort of 100 patients, made up of some 41 with Graves' ophthalmopathy and some 60 with stable Graves' hyperthyroidism. An independent validation cohort of around 19 hyperthyroidism patients and about 15 patients who later progressed to ophthalmopathy tested prospective prediction of ophthalmopathy. The 90 or so discovery patients were randomly split 7:3 into training and test sets. Thyroid tissue and blood T-cell repertoires from several Graves' hyperthyroidism patients were also compared in the study. Following sampling, methimazole starting at 30 mg daily was given to hyperthyroidism patients, and high-dose intravenous methylprednisolone was given to ophthalmopathy patients. According to the paper, TCR Vbeta CDR3 sequencing was carried out on 135 peripheral blood samples, which came from more than 40 ophthalmopathy, fewer than 80 hyperthyroidism and approximately 17 progressor patients.

A patient counted as having stable Graves' hyperthyroidism if no progression to ophthalmopathy occurred over 18 months of follow-up. Hyperthyroidism patients were newly diagnosed, with disease duration under 2 months, and aged 18 to 65 years. Patients with uncontrolled infections, other autoimmune diseases, pregnancy or lactation were excluded. Clinical symptoms, serum thyroxine and TRAb, thyroid ultrasound, and orbital computed tomography formed the basis for the diagnoses. PBMCs were separated from 10 ml of fresh peripheral blood using Ficoll-Paque density gradient centrifugation. Total RNA was extracted with Trizol reagent, and quality was checked on an Agilent 2100 Bioanalyzer. What the work shows at the level of the full study, not this receptor alone: Sample size was not statistically predetermined, and investigators were not blinded to group allocation. Most expanded thyroid clonotypes (frequency above 0.001) were also detected in blood, suggesting blood repertoires may reflect thyroid immune responses. In validation, the model predicted progression to ophthalmopathy with 60% to 71% sensitivity and about 73% specificity, a median of 6.5 months before onset. Ophthalmopathy was separated from stable hyperthyroidism by a 13 V-J signature model, with just over 85% sensitivity and roughly 81% specificity obtained in cross-validation and 80%/75% obtained in testing.

V loses 2 bases, J loses 0 bases, and the germline ends lie 16 bases apart. Its CDR3 holds 17 amino acids, cysteine through phenylalanine. Only the CDR3 region is kept as DNA, spanning 51 bases read in frame from base 1. The germline V gene yields MNHNS for CDR1 and SASEGT for CDR2. The sequence is built from TRBV6-1 and TRBJ1-2; a confident D gene designation cannot be given. This clonotype was sampled from a woman between 18 and 29 years old with Graves' hyperthyroidism. Sequenced sample: blood. The CDR3 protein sequence reads: CASSEYPGPRANYGYTF. The nucleotides read TGTGCCAGCAGTGAATACCCTGGACCGAGAGCTAACTATGGCTACACCTTC.